A single sample gave rise to the 8 T cell receptor delta chains below, sequenced in a study of γδ T cells in repeated Plasmodium falciparum infection. TCRdb re-processed the multiplex PCR reads using CATT. The table shows more than 70,000 delta-chain clones, with approximately 0.92% occurring only once. Bulk repertoires came from Vgamma9/Vdelta2+ or Vdelta2-negative gammadelta T cells flow-sorted from PBMC. The specimen was gamma-delta T cells from blood. The receptors come from a pool of human donors (malaria-infected and uninfected, not separated).

This clone was recorded at least ten times. Given a far larger clone just one base away, this is likely a sequencing read error. The sample holds other DNA sequences that translate to the same CDR3. The chain joins TRDV2 to TRDJ1; 9 bases are shared with TRDD3. The germline gives CDR1 GEAIGNYY, CDR2 EKD. V shed 2 bases, J shed 2 bases, and the junction held 14 bases outside the gene matches. This CDR3 has 18 amino acids. The DNA of the CDR3 is TGTGCCTGTGACAAAGGGGATACGGCCACATCGCAGACCGATAAACTCATCTTT. Translating it yields CACDKGDTATSQTDKLIF.

This clone was found many times. The protein given by TCRdb reflects a much larger clone and differs at residue 13 from this DNA's translation, likely from a read error; the protein shown is the DNA's translation. The CDR3 DNA is TGTGCTCTTGGGGATCACATCCCTGTAGTGCCACCGAGGGTCCTACCGTACACCGATAAACTCATCTTT. This gives the protein CALGDHIPVVPPRVLPYTDKLIF. The rearrangement uses TRDV1 and TRDJ1, with D possibly TRDD2 on 6 matching bases. V was clipped by 3 bases and J by 0 bases, with 35 bases between them. The length of the CDR3 is 23 residues. The germline CDR1 and CDR2 sequences are TSWWSYY and QGS.

As to this clone: A far larger clone is one nucleotide away, so this likely arose from a read error. This sample also contains other DNA sequences that code for the same CDR3. The V gene call reads TRDV2; no J gene was called; TRDD3, as called in the table, went unchecked against the DNA. The germline V gene encodes CDR1 GEAIGNYY and CDR2 EKD. The CDR3 extends over 16 amino acids. The CDR3 spells CACDTVSAGYSDKLIF. CDR3 bases: TGTGCCTGTGACACAGTTTCGGCGGGATACTCCGATAAACTCATATTT.

The chain couples TRDV1 to TRDJ1; TRDD3 matches 13 bases. The J gene comes from matching the DNA to germline here; TCRdb lacks it. The length of the CDR3 is 26 residues. Germline lookup yields CDR1 TSWWSYY and CDR2 QGS. Trimming removed 4 bases from V and 3 bases from J; junction bases left unmatched: 35. In DNA, the CDR3 is TGTGCTCTTGGGGCGCCCTTCCTACGTCTGTCGGGTAGATGGAGAGGACTGGGGGATACGCCCGATAAACTCATCTTT. Its translation is CALGAPFLRLSGRWRGLGDTPDKLIF.

In its sample, this clone was seen a few times. The translation of this DNA and the TCRdb protein of a much larger clone differ at residue 17, probably owing to a read error; the protein shown here is translated from the DNA. The V gene was identified as TRDV2, while no J gene was called; TRDD3 is taken as the D call from the table, unchecked against the DNA. Germline V gene data show CDR1 as GEAIGNYY and CDR2 as EKD. This CDR3 is built from 18 residues. In DNA form, the CDR3 reads TGTGCCTGTGACACCTTAGCTGGGGGACCTGCCCTCACCGATAAACTCACCTTT. Translating it yields CACDTLAGGPALTDKLTF.

Note on this clone: TCRdb records a much larger clone's protein for this DNA, with a difference at residue 5 that likely arises from a read error; the protein given is the translation of the DNA. This chain links TRDV2 with TRDJ1, with D perhaps TRDD3 (5 bases). Germline lookup yields CDR1 GEAIGNYY and CDR2 EKD. The CDR3 is 14 residues long. V lost 1 base to trimming and J lost 1 base, with 9 bases between them. The CDR3 DNA is TGTGCCTGTGACACTGGGGTCAGCACCGATAAACTCATCTTT. Translating gives CACDTGVSTDKLIF.

Only a few counts were recorded for this clone. A far larger clone is one nucleotide away, so this likely arose from a read error. Other DNA sequences of this sample code for an identical CDR3. V is TRDV1 and J is TRDJ1; 10 bases are shared with TRDD3. The J gene, absent from TCRdb, was called here by matching the DNA to germline. Germline V gene data show CDR1 as TSWWSYY and CDR2 as QGS. The CDR3 consists of 24 residues. The chain's CDR3 is CALGVNHRGPRLGWGILNHDKLIF. As DNA, the CDR3 is TGTGCCCTTGGGGTAAACCATAGGGGGCCTCGACTGGGCTGGGGGATATTAAATCACGATAAACTCATCTTT.

As for this clone: A far bigger clonotype differs at one base, so this is likely a read error. The same CDR3 also results from other DNA sequences found in this sample. A V gene of TRDV2 was called, but no J gene was assigned. Germline V CDR1 and CDR2: GEAIGNYY, EKD. There are 18 residues in the CDR3. In DNA form, the CDR3 reads TGTGCCTGTGACACCGTTACTAAAAGCTCCTGGGACACCCGACAGATGTTTTTT. This sequence encodes CACDTVTKSSWDTRQMFF.